This TCR beta chain was documented in a study of identical twins. The CDR3 covers 13 residues. Trimming shortened V by 10 bases and J by 3 bases, and 12 bases separated the two germline ends. The germline CDR1 and CDR2 sequences are MNHEY and SMNVEV (reference sequence). Using its own MiXCR run on the 5' RACE reads, TCRdb lists one record per CDR3 protein. The table lists about 240,000 distinct CDR3 sequences, 7.5% of them singletons, with about 5.8% in the top ten. In its sample, this clonotype was seen a few times. Its antigen is as yet unknown. General study points: Insertion counts were lower in abundant cord blood beta clonotypes, a trend that memory repertoires did not show.

The sample was also reused in another study, on yellow fever vaccine responses in identical twins. From that second work: A vaccine T cell response that seemed partly convergent and partly personalized was reported in twins.

The J gene is TRBJ2-2, the V gene TRBV27; TRBD1 or TRBD2 may be the D gene (5 bases each). This sequence originates from a woman under 30 in good health. Sequencing input: CD8+ T cells sorted from blood. This chain's CDR3 is CATLGTYTGELFF. CDR3 in DNA: TGTGCCACCCTAGGGACCTACACCGGGGAGCTGTTTTTT.